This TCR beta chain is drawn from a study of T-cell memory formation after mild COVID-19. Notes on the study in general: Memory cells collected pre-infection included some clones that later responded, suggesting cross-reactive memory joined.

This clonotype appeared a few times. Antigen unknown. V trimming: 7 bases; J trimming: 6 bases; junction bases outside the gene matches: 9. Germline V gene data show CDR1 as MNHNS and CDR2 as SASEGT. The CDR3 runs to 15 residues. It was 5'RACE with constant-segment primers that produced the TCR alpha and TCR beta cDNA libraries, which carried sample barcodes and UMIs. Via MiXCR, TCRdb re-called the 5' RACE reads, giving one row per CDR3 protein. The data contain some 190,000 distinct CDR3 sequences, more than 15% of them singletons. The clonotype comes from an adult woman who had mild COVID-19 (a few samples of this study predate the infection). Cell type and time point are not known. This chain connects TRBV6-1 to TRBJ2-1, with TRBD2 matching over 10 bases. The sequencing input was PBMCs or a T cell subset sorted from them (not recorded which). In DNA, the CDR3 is TGTGCCAGCACCTCTAGCGGGGGAGGGAGCAATGAGCAGTTCTTC. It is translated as CASTSSGGGSNEQFF.